The rows below give T cell receptor beta chains drawn from one sample of a study of shared clonotypes between healthy human individuals. Here immunoSEQ multiplex PCR was the method, and the copy in TCRdb shows in-frame clones only, minus some. The sample has fewer than 600,000 clones; about four fifths are singletons. The sequenced sample was PBMCs. Every receptor here comes from a middle-aged woman in good health. Some clones in this sample may be carry-over from other donors' samples. Each CDR3 is given with its conserved first and last residue. The D gene is left open where the match is weak. Part of the rows lack a size; the others show once, few, many or a class for expanded clones.

v_gene	j_gene	abundance	d_gene	CDR3aa
TRBV28	TRBJ2-7	few	.	CASSLSRDPIFYEQYF
TRBV9	TRBJ2-3	.	.	CASSLRDTDTQYF
TRBV20-1	TRBJ2-1	.	.	CSALPYNEQFF
TRBV7-8	TRBJ2-7	.	.	CASSSRDAVYEQYF
TRBV28	TRBJ2-5	once	TRBD1	CASSSRGRGTQYF
TRBV4-1	TRBJ2-7	.	.	CASSPLEVWGSYEQYF
TRBV5-1	TRBJ2-1	few	.	CASSYDYSSYNEQFF
TRBV18	TRBJ1-1	.	.	CASSPGDWGTEAFF
TRBV14	TRBJ1-1	.	.	CASSQVLPEPNTEAFF
TRBV28	TRBJ1-1	.	.	CASKTTVNTEAFF
TRBV10-2	TRBJ2-1	.	TRBD2	CATSPGLAAYNEQFF
TRBV30	TRBJ1-6	.	.	CAWTANNSPLHF
TRBV30	TRBJ2-5	.	TRBD2	CAWSPAGVIKTQYF
TRBV4-3	TRBJ2-2	.	.	CASSRSRGARSNTGELFF
TRBV4-2	TRBJ1-3	.	.	CASSQDRQLNTIYF
TRBV2	TRBJ2-7	.	.	CASKKEGGTHEQYF
TRBV7-3	TRBJ2-1	.	TRBD2	CASSLGAGGGEQFF
TRBV18	TRBJ2-7	.	TRBD1	CASSPLGTVYEQYF
TRBV11-2	TRBJ2-2	.	.	CASSLAGSGELFF
TRBV7-3	TRBJ2-7	.	TRBD2	CASSLRVLADPYEQYF
TRBV9	TRBJ1-1	.	TRBD1	CASSVGQGNTEAFF
TRBV9	TRBJ2-2	.	.	CASSVSGTNTGELFF
TRBV25-1	TRBJ1-2	.	.	CASSPDTF
TRBV21-1	TRBJ2-5	.	.	CASSKESKTTQYF
TRBV30	TRBJ2-3	.	.	CAWSPHSGPSTDTQYF
TRBV5-4	TRBJ2-3	.	TRBD2	CASSLTAGGNTDTQYF
TRBV7-7	TRBJ2-7	.	TRBD2	CASSPLSGRAGEQYF
TRBV9	TRBJ2-2	.	.	CASSVGKGLSTGELFF
TRBV2	TRBJ1-6	.	TRBD1	CASRWDRSFYNSPLHF
TRBV30	TRBJ2-7	.	.	CGWSFRGGYEQYF
TRBV6-6	TRBJ2-2	once	.	CASSSTRGAGGELFF
TRBV6-5	TRBJ2-1	.	.	CASSYSKLVYRNEQFF
TRBV30	TRBJ1-4	.	.	CAWSTPSRGTNEKLFF
TRBV28	TRBJ2-5	.	.	CASSLGGGGSREQYF
TRBV4-1	TRBJ2-7	many	.	CASSQGGEGHEQYF
TRBV29-1	TRBJ2-5	.	TRBD2	CSVGLAGTETQYF
TRBV5-4	TRBJ2-7	.	TRBD2	CASRPGLAGPNMGSYEQYF
TRBV18	TRBJ2-7	.	TRBD2	CASSPSTGSGSSSYEQYF
TRBV4-1	TRBJ2-3	.	.	CASSQEGVPSTDTQYF
TRBV7-2	TRBJ2-3	.	.	CASRARAGYTDTQYF
TRBV25-1	TRBJ2-7	.	.	CASSGSGAPYEQYF
TRBV7-9	TRBJ2-1	.	.	CASSLQGSSYNEQFF
TRBV5-5	TRBJ2-3	.	TRBD2	CASSRLLLAENTQYF
TRBV10-3	TRBJ2-1	.	.	CAIDCRVLYNEQFF
TRBV5-1	TRBJ2-2	.	.	CASSLDLNTGELFF
TRBV9	TRBJ1-4	.	TRBD1	CASSVGPSTGVGEKLFF
TRBV6-1	TRBJ2-7	.	TRBD2	CASSTLAGGPYEQYF
TRBV7-2	TRBJ2-7	.	.	CASSYDSAGEQYF
TRBV27	.	.	.	CASSKRDKGAYEQYF
TRBV28	TRBJ2-7	.	.	CASTGGMNEQYF
TRBV5-6	TRBJ2-1	.	.	CASSRTRNNEQFF
TRBV5-1	TRBJ2-2	.	TRBD2	CASSSEPQAGGSTGELFF
TRBV19	TRBJ1-2	.	TRBD1	CASSIAASGQGFSDTF
TRBV5-1	TRBJ2-5	.	.	CASSLLGLGNQETQYF
TRBV28	TRBJ2-5	.	.	CASSSLLWGGGTQYF
TRBV7-6	TRBJ2-3	.	TRBD2	CASSSGGEAVTQYF
TRBV15	TRBJ1-4	.	.	CATSRPGPNEKLFF
TRBV29-1	TRBJ2-5	few	.	CSVARGQETQYF